Only one count was recorded for the clone carrying this T cell receptor (beta chain). The antigen is unknown. The sample is drawn from a study of T-cell reconstitution after alpha-beta-depleted transplantation in children. Study-level points and caveats: It was surviving recipient T cells and thymic progenitors that gave some patients high TCRbeta diversity at day 60. Approximately two months post-transplant, alpha-beta T cells reportedly originated from several hundred expanded graft clones. At the one-year point after transplant, T-cell counts and TCRbeta diversity were found to come mostly from T cells that had been newly produced.

V lost 4 bases to trimming and J lost 6 bases, with 9 bases between them. Germline CDR1 reads SNHLY; CDR2 reads FYNNEI. This CDR3 is built from 13 residues. Unique molecular identifiers were used to barcode this TCRbeta library. Each CDR3 protein gets one entry after TCRdb re-called the PCR reads with MiXCR. The top ten hold approximately 11% of the sample, which has 250,000 to 400,000 distinct CDR3 sequences, roughly 25% seen once. This chain links TRBV2 with TRBJ2-2; D is uncertain. The receptor comes from a male patient between 10 and 17 years old who had a stem cell transplant for acute lymphoblastic leukemia, so the T cells may come from the graft donor. Material: PBMCs, mostly from graft donor cells, obtained 180 days after TCRalphabeta/CD19-depleted stem cell transplant. CDR3 loop: CASSAGWAGELFF. CDR3 coding DNA: TGTGCCAGCAGTGCTGGGTGGGCCGGGGAGCTGTTTTTT.